This note documents a single T cell receptor (beta chain) sequence. Its cognate antigen is unknown. The data belong to a study of beta chain features in type 1 diabetes. Overall study context: Healthy donors and patients showed comparable age, gender and cell yields.

The investigators reverse transcribed all of the isolated RNA, so they sequenced expressed TCRB transcripts. The repertoire was sequenced with immunoSEQ multiplex PCR; TCRdb's copy has only in-frame clones and lacks some. The sample shows hundreds of thousands of clones, 10% to 15% of them seen only once. Germline V gene sequence: CDR1 SEHNR, CDR2 FQNEAQ (reference sequence). V was trimmed by 1 base and J by 5 bases, leaving 8 bases between them. The CDR3 consists of 13 residues. Study-level results: Patients with Type 1 diabetes showed moderately but significantly shorter TCRB CDR3s in all four CD4+ subsets. The study left unresolved whether HLA type influences TCRB rearrangement. Individuals with type 1 diabetes displayed fewer insertions and more deletions at VDJ junctions.

Sequenced material: naive CD4+ T cells from blood. V and J are TRBV7-9 and TRBJ2-5, with D maybe TRBD2 (5 bases). This clonotype originated in a man between 18 and 29 years old with type 1 diabetes. CDR3 nucleotides: TGTGCCAGCAGCTTAGACTGGAGGGAGACCCAGTACTTC. This codes for CASSLDWRETQYF.